These 5 T cell receptor beta chains share one sample of origin, sequenced in a study of CD4 T cells in relation to SARS-CoV-2 and coronaviruses. The unexposed donors gave CD4+ T cells in about 2011-2018, prior to COVID-19. Isolation of CD4+ T cells took place after approximately eleven days in culture. For these TCRs, the target antigens are not known. The method was immunoSEQ multiplex PCR; TCRdb's version includes in-frame clones alone and lacks a portion of them. The data hold roughly 25,000 clones, with more than 60% observed a single time. Input material: CD4+ T cells from PBMCs, cultured in vitro. These TCRs come from a human donor in good health.

This chain links TRBV3-1 (or the pseudogene TRBV3-2) with TRBJ1-6, with 11 bases identical to TRBD1. Trimming cost V 8 bases and J 4 bases; bases outside gene matches: 10. Germline V lookup: CDR1 LGHDT, CDR2 YNNKEL (reference sequence). The CDR3 is 17 residues long. The CDR3: CASCLGTGGHYNSPLHF. The CDR3 region has the DNA TGTGCCAGCTGCCTTGGGACAGGGGGTCATTATAATTCACCCCTCCACTTT.

V usage is TRBV30 and J usage is TRBJ1-1; 8 bases are shared with TRBD1. From germline, CDR1 is GTSNPN and CDR2 SVGIG (reference sequence). J gave up 2 bases and V 1 base, and 12 bases lay outside the gene matches. The CDR3 spans 17 residues. The CDR3 bases are TGTGCCTGGAGTGACTCCTTCGGGACAGGCTACAACACTGAAGCTTTCTTT. Its protein product is CAWSDSFGTGYNTEAFF.

V is TRBV10-3 and J is TRBJ2-5; tentative D call: TRBD1 (6 bases). This CDR3 has 13 residues. Trimming stripped 8 bases from V and 0 bases from J, with 10 bases between. The germline gives CDR1 ENHRY, CDR2 SYGVKD. The DNA for the CDR3 is TGTGCCATCTGCCGGGACAACCAAGAGACCCAGTACTTC. This gives the protein CAICRDNQETQYF.

The chain links TRBV19 to TRBJ2-1, with 13 positions matching TRBD2. The V segment lost 5 bases and the J segment 9 bases; nucleotides outside the gene matches: 10. The CDR3 covers 16 residues. Germline CDR1 is LNHDA and CDR2 is SQIVND (reference sequence). CDR3 sequence: CASSFGLAGVGGEQFF. The CDR3 bases are TGTGCCAGTAGTTTCGGACTAGCGGGAGTTGGCGGTGAGCAGTTCTTC.

In its sample, this clone was seen once. The chain employs TRBV5-3 and TRBJ2-3; maybe TRBD2 (6 bases). TRBV5-3 is identified as an open reading frame with a role that is uncertain. Trimming shortened V by 5 bases and J by 0 bases, and 19 bases separated the two germline ends. The CDR3 length is 17 residues. For the CDR3, the DNA is TGTGCCAGAAGATGGGACTTCGACACCACTAGCACAGATACGCAGTATTTT. The encoded protein is CARRWDFDTTSTDTQYF.